Sequencing of this T cell receptor beta chain was carried out in a study of cytomegalovirus exposure and HLA in healthy donors (dated by TCRdb to the late 2010s). Broadly, across the study: An earlier analysis of 587 of the donors reported about 280 Gb of sequence data and roughly 120 million unique TCR beta sequences obtained from around 180 million T cells. About 300 gigabases of sequencing data and approximately 85 million unique TCR sequences were included in an early release covering 550 to 650 HLA-typed donors. Of the 300 to 450 genotyped donors, approximately 80% were placed in the genetic ancestry cluster associated with self-reported Caucasian donors. The study aimed to test whether cataloging public T cell receptors could reveal signatures of past pathogen exposure. Using immunosequencing, the study profiled T cell repertoires from 550 to 750 subjects and related those repertoires to cytomegalovirus serostatus. In addition to the first cohort of around 670 subjects, a separate validation cohort of under 150 different subjects was used. High-throughput TCR immunosequencing, statistical association of individual TCRs with disease status, and machine learning were combined to predict cytomegalovirus infection status. A later analysis re-analyzed previously published TCR beta repertoires from about 600 donors and added high-resolution HLA genotyping to study TCR occurrence patterns. In the later analysis, no new phenotypic data were used to find candidate immune exposures; instead, reliance was placed on TCR beta sequences and their occurrence across donors. In an earlier analysis of 587 of the donors, high-throughput TCR beta sequencing was used to judge whether each TCR beta V gene segment behaved as functional or pseudogenic. Donor age, sex, ethnicity and CMV serostatus were collected together with the repertoire data. In a later genetic analysis, genome-wide SNP genotypes for about 55% of the 666 donors were used, and that subset was treated as a discovery cohort. Every discovery cohort repertoire had been produced on one sequencing platform. Class I and class II HLA loci were covered by the typing at four-digit resolution. Typing coverage differed by locus: A, B, C, DRB1 and DQB1 were typed in roughly 620-640 donors, DQA1 in about 560, DPA1 in approximately 610, and DPB1 in 400 to 490. Four to six DR-DQ haplotypes were handled as single units for association and clustering, since linkage in the cohort was strong. Among 300 to 500 genotyped donors of the cohort, an average of roughly 230,000 unique TCR beta nucleotide sequences was sequenced per donor, of which roughly 17% were non-productive. Findings and caveats that apply to the study as a whole: In a later analysis, TCR association rates were found to vary across HLA loci, with the most associated TCRs seen for DRB1 alleles and the fewest for HLA-C alleles. A total of around 150 TCR beta chains were listed by the study as associated with cytomegalovirus. A later analysis reported that several top co-occurrence clusters appeared linked to parvovirus B19, influenza, CMV and Epstein-Barr virus. HLA typing was unavailable for some donors at each locus, so association tests used only the typed subset. Linkage disequilibrium might explain the correlated functional status among segregating V segments, but an unknown experimental factor could not be ruled out. In vitro tests confirmed that a few of the cytomegalovirus-associated TCR beta chains recognize cytomegalovirus antigens. When HLA alleles, especially DR and DQ, strongly co-occurred, TCR associations were difficult to assign to individual alleles. V-gene and J-gene trimming of TCR beta chains was associated with a missense DCLRE1C variant in a later genetic analysis, and the association was replicated in an independent cohort. A further reported finding was that TCR beta sequences accurately predicted the HLA-A and HLA-B alleles for most subjects in the first cohort. In a later analysis, about 17,000 TCR beta sequences were associated with specific HLA alleles at a false discovery rate of 0.05. A cluster of highly shared sequence variants was judged likely to represent a technical artifact of the sequencing pipeline. Only TCR beta chains were sequenced in this cohort, and the absence of alpha or paired-chain data limited detectable features. Seventeen rarely observed V segments, including chromosome 9 orphons, were excluded from the earlier analysis of several hundred of the donors because counts were too low. In a later analysis, HLA-associated TCR beta chains showed more clonal expansion and lower generation probabilities than non-associated chains that were equally common. Across donors, most TCR sequences were observed very rarely, whereas some public TCRs were present in many individuals. For the cohort, immune exposure information was limited to CMV serostatus. Presence/absence analyses assumed roughly uniform sequencing depth across donors, an assumption that may not hold. Some IMGT-functional V segments, including TRBV6-2 and TRBV6-3, could not be told apart with the 87-base-pair reads, so those segments were excluded. Cytomegalovirus status was reported to be diagnosed by the classifier with high specificity and sensitivity in both the original and validation cohorts. The authors suggested that the approach could potentially be extended to other disease states and immunological phenotypes. Compared with the 666-donor mean, donors in an Asian-associated ancestry cluster had fewer N-insertions in productive TCRs, according to a later genetic analysis. In a later analysis, most CMV-associated TCR beta chains were found to appear HLA-restricted, with HLA associations seemingly driven largely by CMV exposure. Broadly in line with IMGT annotations, most TCR beta V segments showed up in productive rearrangements about 90% or about 30% of the time in an earlier analysis of roughly 590 of the donors.

The cohort comprised approximately 700 healthy bone marrow donors. At the time of sampling, all cohort members were nominally healthy, though unrecorded immune exposures were likely present. The donor was CMV seropositive and was included in the group of some 290 seropositive cohort members. A peripheral blood sample was provided by each donor, and peripheral blood mononuclear cells were used for TCR beta sequencing. Genomic DNA was extracted from the blood cell samples with the Qiagen DNeasy Blood Extraction Kit. With regard to this clone: The clone's antigen remains unknown. The sample holds no much larger clone one base away, and base qualities are not on file.

CDR3 length: 15 amino acids, cysteine to phenylalanine. Only the CDR3 part of the read is kept: 45 bases, read in frame from the first base. V is clipped by 3 bases and J by 3 bases, and the sequence between their germline boundaries is 15 bases long. The germline V gene gives CDR1 as SGDLS and CDR2 as YYNGEE. Library preparation employed the immunoSEQ multiplex PCR assay. For the multiplex PCR, a mixture combining 60 forward primers for TCR Vbeta segments and 13 reverse primers for TCR Jbeta segments was used. The CDR3 region of rearranged TCR beta genes was amplified from genomic DNA by a multiplex PCR assay. Amplified TCR beta libraries were sequenced as 87-base-pair reads on the Illumina HiSeq System. On the authors' methods: In a later analysis, some 80 million unique TCR beta chains were counted across the roughly 610 repertoires, and approximately 11 million of these chains were shared by at least two donors. Raw reads were error-corrected and collapsed into unique sequences with a nearest-neighbor algorithm that merged closely related sequences to remove PCR and sequencing errors. CDR3 sequences were aligned to IMGT reference sequences to assign V, D and J gene segments. For a sequence to be retained, a match of at least six nucleotides to both a V gene segment and a J gene segment was required. Rearrangements were classified as productive when the CDR3 lacked stop codons and remained in frame with V and J, and all other rearrangements were classified as non-productive. CDR3 was defined by IMGT convention, running from the second conserved V-encoded cysteine to the conserved J-encoded phenylalanine. The earlier analysis of 587 of the donors excluded sequences that lacked an unambiguous match to a single V gene segment. An earlier analysis of just under 600 of the donors called V segments functional above 56.7% productive rearrangements and segregating when the between-donor standard deviation exceeded 5%. A statistical classification framework was built to diagnose cytomegalovirus status from the catalog of TCR beta chain sequences. In a later analysis, TCR nucleotide sequences were compared against IMGT/GENE-DB human TR gene sequences so that V and J genes could be assigned. A later analysis assigned CDR3 sequences and most-parsimonious VDJ recombination scenarios with the TCRdist pipeline. A later analysis defined each TCR beta chain by its CDR3 amino acid sequence plus V-gene family, and excluded reads lacking a unique V-gene family. In a later analysis, 500 to 700 highly shared, low-generation-probability nucleotide sequences were removed to address suspected cross-contamination and a sequencing artifact. For each public chain, a later analysis derived a clonal expansion index from normalized ranks of inferred template counts within each repertoire. In a later analysis, generation probabilities were computed with a VDJ recombination model fitted to out-of-frame rearrangements, and the resulting probabilities were checked against IGoR. In a later analysis, hypergeometric tests were used to score TCR-TCR, TCR-HLA and TCR-CMV co-occurrence, with a repertoire-size bias correction applied to TCR pairs. In a later analysis, false discovery rates were estimated by permuting HLA or CMV assignments 20 times. In a later analysis, co-occurring TCRs were grouped using DBSCAN, and TCRdist sequence similarity was added for clustering within HLA-allele-positive subsets. For co-occurrence clustering, repertoires with fewer than 30,000 or more than 120,000 public chains were excluded, along with about five repertoires with anomalous nucleotide sharing. TCRdb provides this immuneACCESS table in a form limited to in-frame rearrangements. Some clones are lacking; in checked studies, under half of them reflect an unresolved V gene, and why the rest are absent is not known. V and J calls and clone size follow that table, whereas D and trimming were derived from the DNA. In this sample the table shows approximately 160,000 clones, more than 60% of which occur a single time. The ten largest clones add up to approximately 1.3% of the sample.

The TCR was taken from a woman aged 25-40 years in good health and CMV-seropositive. The chain is assembled from TRBV9 and TRBJ1-1; a tentative D match to TRBD1 spans 5 bases. Sequencing was performed on PBMCs. The nucleotide sequence is given as TGTGCCAGCAGCGAGCTTACAGGTGGTTACACTGAAGCTTTCTTT. Translated, this is CASSELTGGYTEAFF.